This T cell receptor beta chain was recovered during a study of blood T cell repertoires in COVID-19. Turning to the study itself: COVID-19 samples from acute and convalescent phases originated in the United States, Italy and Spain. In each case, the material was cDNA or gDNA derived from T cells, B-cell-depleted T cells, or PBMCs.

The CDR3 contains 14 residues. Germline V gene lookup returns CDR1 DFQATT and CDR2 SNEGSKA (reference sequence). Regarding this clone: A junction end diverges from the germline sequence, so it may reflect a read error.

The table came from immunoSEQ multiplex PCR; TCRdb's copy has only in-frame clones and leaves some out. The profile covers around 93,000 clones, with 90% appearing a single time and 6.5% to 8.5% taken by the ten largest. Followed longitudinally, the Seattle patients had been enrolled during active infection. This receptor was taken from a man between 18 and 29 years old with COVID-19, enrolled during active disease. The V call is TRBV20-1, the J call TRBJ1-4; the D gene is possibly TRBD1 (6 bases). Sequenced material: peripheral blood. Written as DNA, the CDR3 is TGCAGTGCTAGTCTCCAGGGGATAGGGGAAAAACTGCTTTTT. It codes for CSASLQGIGEKLLF.